The sequence of this TCR beta chain was determined in a study of OX40 agonist ivuxolimab in advanced cancers. Study conclusions and caveats: CD8+ T cells averaged more expanded clones than CD4+.

About this clone itself: Its antigen remains unidentified.

Some clones are missing from TCRdb's copy, which holds only in-frame ones; the method was immunoSEQ multiplex PCR. In the table there are tens of thousands of clones, more than 75% of which are singletons. The germline gives CDR1 SGDLS, CDR2 YYNGEE. CDR3 length: 14 residues. Trimming took off 0 bases at V and 4 bases at J, with 10 bases between the two ends. This sequence originates from an adult with an advanced solid tumor such as melanoma, head and neck, liver or kidney cancer. J is TRBJ1-2 and V is TRBV9; D is unclear. The sample in question was CD4+ or CD8+ T cells sorted from blood, obtained in a trial of the OX40 agonist ivuxolimab. The DNA of the CDR3 is TGTGCCAGCAGCGTAGGTGTGGAGAGCTATGGCTACACCTTC. Its protein product is CASSVGVESYGYTF. Supplemented by reference TRBV9 and TRBJ1-2, the full variable domain reads DSGVTQTPKHLITATGQRVTLRCSPRSGDLSVYWYQQSLDQGLQFLIQYYNGEERAKGNILERFSAQQFPDLHSELNLSSLELGDSALYFCASSVGVESYGYTFGSGTRLTVV.